This T cell receptor beta chain was sequenced during a study of shared clonotypes between healthy human individuals. Looked up from germline, CDR1 is SGHTA and CDR2 is FQGTGA. The V gene lost 4 bases and the J gene lost 0 bases, with 7 bases spanning the gap. The length of the CDR3 is 14 residues. About this clone: The antigen is not known.

General study points: Naive subsets, compared against memory subsets, generally had larger estimated richness values.

Several immunoSEQ 96-well plates shared each subset's DNA, each plate a replicate. Produced via immunoSEQ multiplex PCR; TCRdb's table is partial and in-frame only. The sample has nearly 1 million clones; 76% are singletons. Sequenced: memory CD4+ T cells sorted from blood. Subset meaning: CD45RA-negative fraction. This sequence joins TRBV7-3 and TRBJ2-4; D perhaps matches TRBD1 (6 bases). This receptor was obtained from a man aged 18 to 35 in good health. The DNA of the CDR3 is TGTGCCAGCAGCTCGACAGGAGCCAAAAACATTCAGTACTTC. Protein: CASSSTGAKNIQYF.